The 14 T cell receptor beta chains reported below all come from one sample, sequenced in a study of blood T cell repertoires in COVID-19. TCRdb's table, derived via immunoSEQ multiplex PCR, lists solely in-frame clones and lacks some. The sample shows approximately 170,000 clones, around four fifths of them seen only once. The sample consisted of peripheral blood. These receptors were obtained from a man between 40 and 49 years old who had recovered from COVID-19.

This clone was seen only a few times. The chain links TRBV6-4 to TRBJ2-3; D perhaps matches TRBD1 (5 bases). The CDR3 has 15 residues. The V gene lost 0 bases and the J gene lost 4 bases, with 11 bases spanning the gap. Looked up from germline, CDR1 is MRHNA and CDR2 is SNTAGT. DNA of the CDR3: TGTGCCAGCAGTGACTCGGGGTTAGGGGCAGATACGCAGTATTTT. It translates to CASSDSGLGADTQYF.

This rearrangement joins TRBV24-1 to TRBJ2-2; a weak D match, TRBD2 (6 bases). The CDR3 length is 16 residues. The germline V and J ends were trimmed by 5 bases and 6 bases, with 18 bases remaining between them. Germline values: CDR1 KGHDR, CDR2 SFDVKD. CDR3 residues: CATSGVGEDTPGELFF. CDR3 DNA sequence: TGTGCCACCAGTGGAGTAGGGGAGGACACCCCCGGGGAGCTGTTTTTT.

This rearrangement joins TRBV2 to TRBJ1-4; D is ambiguous. Trimming removed 7 bases from V and 0 bases from J, with 9 bases in between. CDR1 and CDR2 (germline): SNHLY, FYNNEI. The CDR3 runs 14 residues. The CDR3 nucleotides are TGTGCCAGCAAAATTCTTGCAACTAATGAAAAACTGTTTTTT. As protein: CASKILATNEKLFF.

The chain couples TRBV27 to TRBJ2-3, with a weak D call TRBD2 (5 bases). V lost 8 bases and J 0 bases, leaving 15 bases between the germline ends. CDR3 length equals 15 residues. Germline V gene sequence: CDR1 MNHEY, CDR2 SMNVEV (reference sequence). The CDR3 is CASHPAVTSTDTQYF. CDR3 nucleotides: TGTGCCAGCCACCCAGCGGTGACTAGCACAGATACGCAGTATTTT.

V gene TRBV4-3 combines with J gene TRBJ2-1, with 7 positions matching TRBD2. V lost 1 base, J lost 2 bases, and 8 bases stayed unmatched. The germline V gene has CDR1 LGHNA and CDR2 YSLEER. This CDR3 has 17 amino acids. CDR3 bases: TGCGCCAGCAGCCAAGGTTTTGGCGGGGGAACCTACAATGAGCAGTTCTTC. It is translated as CASSQGFGGGTYNEQFF.

The genes are TRBV4-1 and TRBJ1-3, with 7 bases fitting TRBD1. The ends lost 0 bases at V and 4 bases at J; junction bases unmatched: 6. In germline, CDR1 is MGHRA, CDR2 YSYEKL. CDR3 length: 16 amino acids. CDR3 loop: CASSQDDRARGNTIYF. For the CDR3, the DNA is TGCGCCAGCAGCCAAGATGACAGGGCACGAGGAAACACCATATATTTT.

The rearrangement uses TRBV7-2 and TRBJ2-1; 16 bases fit TRBD2. Germline CDR1 SGHTA, CDR2 FQGNSA. V shed 5 bases, J shed 14 bases, and the junction held 9 bases outside the gene matches. This CDR3 comprises 15 residues. The CDR3 bases are TGTGCCAGCAGCCTCTCCGGGACTAGCGGGGGGGCCGAGTTCTTC. Residues: CASSLSGTSGGAEFF. Complete variable domain (other parts from reference TRBV7-2 and TRBJ2-1): GAGVSQSPSNKVTEKGKDVELRCDPISGHTALYWYRQSLGQGLEFLIYFQGNSAPDKSGLPSDRFSAERTGGSVSTLTIQRTQQEDSAVYLCASSLSGTSGGAEFFGPGTRLTVL.

The chain has TRBV18 and TRBJ1-2; TRBD1 might be the D (5 bases). Germline assignment: CDR1 KGHSH and CDR2 LQKENI. This CDR3 contains 12 residues. Trimming shortened V by 6 bases and J by 8 bases, and 13 bases separated the two germline ends. The CDR3 here is CASSTREEGYTF. The CDR3 DNA sequence: TGTGCCAGCTCTACCAGGGAGGAAGGCTACACCTTC.

The chain recombines TRBV15 with TRBJ2-3; TRBD1 might be the D (5 bases). The V end was cut by 6 bases, the J end by 5 bases, with 15 bases between. The CDR3 length is 14 residues. The germline V gene encodes CDR1 LNHNV and CDR2 YYDKDF (reference sequence). The CDR3 loop reads CATSYRNRGDTQYF. The CDR3 DNA sequence: TGTGCCACCAGTTATCGGAATAGGGGAGATACGCAGTATTTT.

V usage is TRBV7-3 and J usage is TRBJ2-5; 10 bases are shared with TRBD1. The V segment lost 6 bases and the J segment 4 bases; nucleotides outside the gene matches: 5. CDR3 length: 14 residues. CDR1 SGHTA and CDR2 FQGTGA come from the germline V gene. The CDR3: CASSLTGGRETQYF. The CDR3 nucleotides are TGTGCCAGCAGTTTGACAGGGGGCAGAGAGACCCAGTACTTC.

The genes are TRBV2 and TRBJ2-7; TRBD2 aligns across 7 bases. V gave up 2 bases and J gave up 3 bases; unmatched junction bases: 4. Germline loops: CDR1 SNHLY, CDR2 FYNNEI. The CDR3 loop spans 14 amino acids. CDR3 sequence: CASSEFGDYYEQYF. CDR3 DNA: TGTGCCAGCAGTGAATTTGGGGACTACTACGAGCAGTACTTC. The full variable domain, completed using reference TRBV2 and TRBJ2-7, is EPEVTQTPSHQVTQMGQEVILRCVPISNHLYFYWYRQILGQKVEFLVSFYNNEISEKSEIFDDQFSVERPDGSNFTLKIRSTKLEDSAMYFCASSEFGDYYEQYFGPGTRLTVT.

The CDR3 sequence is CASGYSGLYNEQFF. CDR3 bases: TGTGCCAGCGGCTACTCGGGACTGTATAATGAGCAGTTCTTC. The J gene is TRBJ2-1, the V gene TRBV6-5; tentatively, D is TRBD2 (6 bases). Trimming took 8 bases from V and 7 from J, leaving 18 bases between them. Germline V gene lookup returns CDR1 MNHEY and CDR2 SVGAGI. CDR3 size: 14 residues.

This clone has just one count. V gene TRBV7-9 combines with J gene TRBJ2-5, with 7 positions matching TRBD2. The length of the CDR3 is 17 residues. With 4 bases clipped from V and 4 bases from J, the junction kept 15 bases outside the gene matches. CDR1 and CDR2 (germline): SEHNR, FQNEAQ (reference sequence). The CDR3 nucleotides read TGTGCCAGCAGCTCCCCCCCCGGCCGGGAGGTGGGAGAGACCCAGTACTTC. It encodes CASSSPPGREVGETQYF.

J is TRBJ1-3 and V is TRBV11-2; perhaps TRBD1 as D (6 bases). Trimming removed 5 bases at V and 0 bases at J, with 11 bases between. From germline, CDR1 is SGHAT and CDR2 FQNNGV. There are 15 residues in the CDR3. The CDR3 region is CASSDTGSSGNTIYF. CDR3 bases: TGTGCCAGCAGCGACACAGGGAGCTCTGGAAACACCATATATTTT.